This T cell receptor (beta chain) was recorded in a study of CD8 T cells in ankylosing spondylitis. Study outcomes and limitations: Before this, some motif variants had been reported in reactive arthritis synovial fluid and blood. The study identified a TCR beta motif of under ten highly homologous variants that appeared characteristic of ankylosing spondylitis blood.

As regards this clonotype: Its target is unknown.

The CDR3 is 14 residues long. The V gene end was trimmed by 2 bases and the J gene end by 7 bases; junction bases not matched to a gene: 1. CDR1 is KGHSH and CDR2 is LQKENI in the germline V gene. Researchers built TCR beta libraries using quantitative 5'-RACE with molecular barcodes. TCRdb itself ran the 5' RACE reads through MiXCR, one entry per CDR3 protein. Of more than 300,000 distinct CDR3 sequences listed, less than 9.5% were seen once; the top ten hold about 15%. Sequencing was performed on blood, either unsorted or a sorted T cell fraction (not recorded which). The chain combines TRBV18 with TRBJ2-1, with 11 bases aligning to TRBD2. This TCR was recovered from a male donor with ankylosing spondylitis. The CDR3 reads CASSPTSGRNEQFF. CDR3 coding DNA: TGTGCCAGCTCACCAACTAGCGGGAGAAATGAGCAGTTCTTC.